Listed below are T cell receptor beta chains from one sample, sequenced in a study of shared T cell receptors in the human thymus. The assay was immunoSEQ multiplex PCR, and TCRdb's table has in-frame clones only and misses some. The data hold more than 550,000 clones, with approximately 85% observed a single time. This same sample was also part of a study on human thymus T cells.

Sequenced: thymocytes. The receptors come from a girl less than two years old with a congenital heart defect. Both conserved end residues are trimmed from each CDR3.

v_gene	j_gene	CDR3aa
TRBV7-2	TRBJ2-7	ASSLGGLYEQY
TRBV7-2	TRBJ2-1	ASSLRQAAGGPSEQF
TRBV10-3	TRBJ2-3	AISESRGADTDTQY
TRBV7-2	TRBJ1-5	ASSAGYSNQPQH
TRBV6-1	TRBJ2-5	ASSRRGYQETQY
TRBV30	TRBJ1-4	AWSVDRGPPTNEKLF
TRBV28	TRBJ2-7	ASIGTGNTYPPYEQY
TRBV5-4	TRBJ2-5	ASSFWTGGPFEETQY
TRBV7-8	TRBJ1-1	ASSLDRGSSMNTEAF
TRBV18	TRBJ2-7	ASSPGSVSYEQY
TRBV6-5	TRBJ1-5	ASRSGGINQPQH
TRBV7-6	TRBJ2-3	ASSFRRNNLGLQWY
TRBV7-2	TRBJ2-7	ASSSGEYEQY
TRBV2	TRBJ1-1	ASSFYRGFNTEAF
TRBV28	TRBJ1-5	ASSLDRAGQPQH
TRBV9	TRBJ1-5	ASSEDSGGSGNQPQH
TRBV5-1	TRBJ1-6	ASSLWGRPGQLDTPLH
TRBV11-2	TRBJ1-2	ASSLKNQGAGGYT
TRBV5-5	TRBJ1-5	ASSWGGFGNQPQH
TRBV5-1	TRBJ1-1	ASSLGLGQLNTEAF
TRBV21-1	TRBJ2-7	ASSNGWPGQASYEQY
TRBV19	TRBJ1-5	ATGGGEGNQPQH
TRBV9	TRBJ1-1	ASTPGAGGLMNTEAF
TRBV19	TRBJ2-5	ASSIFPLAGVAGEETQY
TRBV27	TRBJ1-1	ASSSLDRKKYTEAF
TRBV6-5	TRBJ2-5	ASSPGQQETQY
TRBV5-1	TRBJ1-6	ASRRNRVNNSPLH
TRBV15	TRBJ1-4	ATSPTRRDREGFNEKLF
TRBV9	TRBJ2-7	ASSVDPGATYEQY
TRBV19	TRBJ2-3	ASSLTSICTDTQY
TRBV5-5	TRBJ1-2	ASSLVLVARGPYGYT
TRBV7-9	TRBJ2-1	ASSFQASGTNEQF